The rows below give T cell receptor beta chains drawn from one sample of a study of radiotherapy plus CTLA-4 blockade in lung cancer. Repertoires were generated with immunoSEQ multiplex PCR, while TCRdb's copy carries only in-frame clones and drops some. There are approximately 73,000 clones in the sample; 80% to 90% occur only once, and 35% to 45% lies in the top ten. Sequencing used peripheral blood, obtained from a patient treated with radiotherapy plus ipilimumab. The receptor set was obtained from a human donor with non-small cell lung cancer that progressed on radiotherapy plus ipilimumab. Both conserved end residues are part of each CDR3. A D gene is named only where the DNA matches it firmly. Part of the rows lack a size; the others show once, few, many or a class for expanded clones.

NA	TRBD2	TRBV5-1	TRBJ2-7	TGCGCCAGCAGCGAACTAGCGGGATTTAACTACGAGCAGTACTTC	CASSELAGFNYEQYF
NA	NA	TRBV5-4	TRBJ2-1	TGTGCCAGCAGCTTAAGCTCCTACAATGAGCAGTTCTTC	CASSLSSYNEQFF
NA	TRBD2	TRBV7-6	TRBJ2-7	TGTGCCAGCAGCTTGTTGGTAGCGGGAGGGCTATACGAGCAGTACTTC	CASSLLVAGGLYEQYF
NA	TRBD2	TRBV5-1	TRBJ2-3	TGCGCCAGCAGCTTGGGTGGACTAGCGGGAGGATCAGATACGCAGTATTTT	CASSLGGLAGGSDTQYF
NA	NA	TRBV7-2	TRBJ2-5	TGTGCCAGCAGCAGGGACGGTCAAGAGACCCAGTACTTC	CASSRDGQETQYF
NA	TRBD2	TRBV19	TRBJ2-3	TGTGCCAGTAGTATTTTCTGGACTAGCGGCACAGATACGCAGTATTTT	CASSIFWTSGTDTQYF
NA	TRBD1	TRBV6-1	TRBJ2-1	TGTGCCAGCAGTTCGACAGGGCTGGCCTACAATGAGCAGTTCTTC	CASSSTGLAYNEQFF
NA	TRBD1	TRBV6-1	TRBJ1-2	TGTGCCAGCAGTACGGGACAGTTGTCGCATGGCTACACCTTC	CASSTGQLSHGYTF
NA	TRBD1	TRBV11-3	TRBJ1-1	TGTGCCAGCAGCGTAGACAGGGGAAAGGATACTGAAGCTTTCTTT	CASSVDRGKDTEAFF
NA	NA	TRBV5-5	TRBJ1-5	TGTGCCAGCAGTGGGGGGGCCCCCAATCAGCCCCAGCATTTT	CASSGGAPNQPQHF
once	TRBD2	TRBV29-1	TRBJ2-1	TGCAGCGTTGAATGTCTAGCGGGAGGGCCGTCTGTCTATGAGCAGTTCTTC	CSVECLAGGPSVYEQFF
NA	NA	TRBV6-1	TRBJ1-1	TGTGCCAGCAGTGAAGGCGGATTCGGCAGAGCCGGTGAAGCTTTCTTT	CASSEGGFGRAGEAFF
NA	NA	TRBV7-3	TRBJ2-7	TGTGCCAGCAGCTTATCTCCCGGGCTCGGCTACGAGCAGTACTTC	CASSLSPGLGYEQYF
NA	TRBD2	TRBV30	TRBJ2-3	TGTGCCTGGAGTGTATTAGCGGGAGGTTTAAGAGATACGCAGTATTTT	CAWSVLAGGLRDTQYF
NA	TRBD1	TRBV18	TRBJ1-5	TGTGCCAGCTCACCACAGGACAGGGACTATCAGCCCCAGCATTTT	CASSPQDRDYQPQHF
NA	NA	TRBV7-3	TRBJ1-1	TGTGCCAGCAGCATCTTCGGGGGTTTGAACACTGAAGCTTTCTTT	CASSIFGGLNTEAFF
once	NA	TRBV28	TRBJ1-4	TGTGCCAGCAGTTCGGGGGCTTGGGAAAAACTGTTTTTT	CASSSGAWEKLFF
NA	NA	TRBV29-1	TRBJ2-3	TGCACCATTACAGGGAAAGGACTAGATTACCAAAAATACACAGATACGCAGTATTTT	CTITGKGLDYQKYTDTQYF
NA	NA	TRBV5-6	TRBJ2-7	TGTGCCAGCAGCGGGCTAGGGTACGAGCAGTACTTC	CASSGLGYEQYF
NA	NA	TRBV6-6	TRBJ1-4	TGTGCCAGCAGTTCCCGTCCACGGAGTAATGAAAAACTGTTTTTT	CASSSRPRSNEKLFF
NA	NA	TRBV30	TRBJ2-3	TGTGCCTGGAGTGACGGGGGTACGCAGTATTTT	CAWSDGGTQYF
NA	NA	TRBV11-2	TRBJ2-3	TGTGCCAGCAGTCCTCTGGGGTCCTTCGATACGCAGTATTTT	CASSPLGSFDTQYF
NA	TRBD1	TRBV5-1	TRBJ2-5	TGCGCCAGCAGCTTAGGACAGGGTATGGAGACCCAGTACTTC	CASSLGQGMETQYF
NA	TRBD2	TRBV19	TRBJ2-1	TGTGCCAGTAGTAAACAAGTAGCGGGATCGGGTGAGCAGTTCTTC	CASSKQVAGSGEQFF
NA	TRBD1	TRBV6-5	TRBJ2-7	TGTGCCAGCAGTTACGGGGGGGGACAGGGTTACTACGAGCAGTACTTC	CASSYGGGQGYYEQYF
NA	NA	TRBV5-8	TRBJ2-7	TGTGCCAGCCCAAAAGGGGACGAGCAGTACTTC	CASPKGDEQYF
NA	TRBD2	TRBV7-3	TRBJ2-1	TGTGCCAGCAGCTTACGGTCTAGCGGGAGGCACAATGAGCAGTTCTTC	CASSLRSSGRHNEQFF
NA	NA	TRBV7-7	TRBJ2-5	TGTGCTAGCAGCTTTAACGAGGGTGGGCGAGAGACCCAGTACTTC	CASSFNEGGRETQYF